This TCR beta chain was captured in a study of T cell responses to AZD1222 COVID-19 vaccine. Trimming stripped 6 bases from V and 12 bases from J, with 21 bases between. Per germline, CDR1 SNHLY and CDR2 FYNNEI. The CDR3 covers 13 residues. Repertoires were generated with immunoSEQ multiplex PCR, while TCRdb's copy carries only in-frame clones and drops some. This table has about 160,000 clones, 92% appearing once. This material consisted of peripheral blood, taken on day 0 of MenACWY control vaccination. This chain links TRBV2 with TRBJ2-7; D uncertain. This TCR derives from an adult in good health. CDR3 loop: CASSATDLLRTYF. Written as DNA, the CDR3 is TGTGCCAGCAGCGCCACCGACCTCCTGCGGACGTACTTC.